A selection of T cell receptor beta chains follows, all from one sample in a study of blood T cell repertoires in COVID-19. Profiled with immunoSEQ multiplex PCR; TCRdb holds only in-frame clones, not every one. The table has about 59,000 clones, 80% to 95% seen once. Sequenced input: peripheral blood. The origin of the receptors is a man older than 75 with acute or convalescent COVID-19. Each CDR3 is given with its conserved first and last residue.

CDR3aa	v_gene	j_gene
CASSSRGDMNTEAFF	TRBV11-2	TRBJ1-1
CSVASGQGYGYTF	TRBV29-1	TRBJ1-2
CASSLRAGDSGANVLTF	TRBV5-1	TRBJ2-6
CASSYPQGGVGGYTF	TRBV6-6	TRBJ1-2
CASSLAGSYEQYF	TRBV5-1	TRBJ2-7
CSVPDPGGYGYTF	TRBV29-1	TRBJ1-2
CASSITVQGPAFF	TRBV19	TRBJ1-1
CASKATGRDEKLFF	TRBV6-5	TRBJ1-4
CASSQGADGYTF	TRBV28	TRBJ1-2
CASSLGLRGQYF	TRBV12-3/TRBV12-4	TRBJ2-7
CSASQNEKLFF	TRBV20-1	TRBJ1-4
CATSDTVGLAGTDTQYF	TRBV24-1	TRBJ2-3
CASSEGQGGPYQPQHF	TRBV28	TRBJ1-5
CASSFGRGNEKLFF	TRBV7-9	TRBJ1-4
CASSLYLLSSYNSPLHF	TRBV11-2	TRBJ1-6
CASSLGAETYNEQFF	TRBV5-8	TRBJ2-1
CASNRNEGNIQYF	TRBV6-5	TRBJ2-4
CASSAPLAGGPAYNEQFF	TRBV9	TRBJ2-1
CASRTGNLPNEKLFF	TRBV27	TRBJ1-4